This entry features one T cell receptor beta chain sequence. As originally analysed: Amplifying reference gene primers gave estimates of nucleated cell counts. Generated by immunoSEQ multiplex PCR, the TCRdb table keeps only in-frame clones and is missing some. From that table come the V and J calls and clone size; the DNA was used to work out D and trimming. The sample shows roughly 280,000 clones, around nine tenths of them seen only once. The CDR3 length is 14 residues. The ends were cut back, 1 base at V and 1 base at J, with 8 bases in the middle. The V gene's germline CDR1 is SGHRS and CDR2 YFSETQ. The sample belongs to a study of blood T cell repertoires in COVID-19. Across the study: The samples span acute and convalescent COVID-19 from the United States, Italy and Spain. Sample material is recorded as cDNA or gDNA derived from T cells, B-cell-depleted T cells, or PBMCs.

Input material: peripheral blood. This clonotype was obtained from a man between 40 and 49 years old with active or convalescent COVID-19. The chain combines TRBV5-1 with TRBJ1-1; a weak D match, TRBD1 (6 bases). The CDR3 nucleotides read TGCGCCAGCAGCTTGTCGGGACAGAACACTGAAGCTTTCTTT. Translating it yields CASSLSGQNTEAFF.